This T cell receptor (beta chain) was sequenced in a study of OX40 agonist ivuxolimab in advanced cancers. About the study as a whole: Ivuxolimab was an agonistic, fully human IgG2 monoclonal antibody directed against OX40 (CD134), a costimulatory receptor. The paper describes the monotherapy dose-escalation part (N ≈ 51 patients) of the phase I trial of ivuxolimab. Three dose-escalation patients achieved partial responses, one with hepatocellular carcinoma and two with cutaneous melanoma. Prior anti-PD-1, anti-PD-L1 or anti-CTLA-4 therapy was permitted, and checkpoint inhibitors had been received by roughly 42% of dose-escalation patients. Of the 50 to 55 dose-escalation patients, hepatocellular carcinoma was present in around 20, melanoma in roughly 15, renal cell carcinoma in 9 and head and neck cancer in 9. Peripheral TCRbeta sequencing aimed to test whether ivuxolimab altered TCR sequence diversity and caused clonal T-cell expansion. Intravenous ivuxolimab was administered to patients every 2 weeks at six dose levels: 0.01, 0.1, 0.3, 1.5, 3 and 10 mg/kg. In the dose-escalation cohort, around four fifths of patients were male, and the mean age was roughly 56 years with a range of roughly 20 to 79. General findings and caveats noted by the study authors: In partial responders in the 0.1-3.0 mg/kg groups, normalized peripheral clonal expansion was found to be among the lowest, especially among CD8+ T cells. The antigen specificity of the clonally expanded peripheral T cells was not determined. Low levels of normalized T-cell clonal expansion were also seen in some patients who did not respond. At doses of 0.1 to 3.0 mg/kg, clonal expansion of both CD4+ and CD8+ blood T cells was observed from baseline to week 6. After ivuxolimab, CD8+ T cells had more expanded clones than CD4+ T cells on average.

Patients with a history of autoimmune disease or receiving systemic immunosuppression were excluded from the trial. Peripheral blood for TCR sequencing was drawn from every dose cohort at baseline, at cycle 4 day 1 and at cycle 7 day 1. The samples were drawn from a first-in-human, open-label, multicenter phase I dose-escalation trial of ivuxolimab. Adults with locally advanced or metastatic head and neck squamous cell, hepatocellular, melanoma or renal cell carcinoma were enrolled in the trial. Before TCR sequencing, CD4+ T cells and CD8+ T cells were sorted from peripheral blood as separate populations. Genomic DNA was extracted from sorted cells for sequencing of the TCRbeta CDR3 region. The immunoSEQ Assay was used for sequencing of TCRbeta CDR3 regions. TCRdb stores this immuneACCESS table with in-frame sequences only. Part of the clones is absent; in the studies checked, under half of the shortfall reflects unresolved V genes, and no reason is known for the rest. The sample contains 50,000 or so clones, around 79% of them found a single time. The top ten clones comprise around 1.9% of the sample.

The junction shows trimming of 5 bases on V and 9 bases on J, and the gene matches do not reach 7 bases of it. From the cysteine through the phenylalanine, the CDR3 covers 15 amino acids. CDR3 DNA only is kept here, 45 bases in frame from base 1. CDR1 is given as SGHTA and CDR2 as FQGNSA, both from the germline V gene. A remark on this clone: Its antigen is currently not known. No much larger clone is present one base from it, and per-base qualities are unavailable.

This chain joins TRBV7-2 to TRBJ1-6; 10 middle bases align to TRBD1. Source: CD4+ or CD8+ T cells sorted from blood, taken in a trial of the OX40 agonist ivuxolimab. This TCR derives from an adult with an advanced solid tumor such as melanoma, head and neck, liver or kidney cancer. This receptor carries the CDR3 CASSLWTGGSSPLHF. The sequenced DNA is TGTGCCAGCAGCCTTTGGACAGGGGGAAGTTCACCCCTCCACTTT.